These 25 T cell receptor beta chains came from one sample sequenced in a study of T cells in Graves' hyperthyroidism and ophthalmopathy. The investigators amplified TCR beta CDR3 regions from RNA transcripts. Carried out on the TCR CDR3, a first-round RT-PCR used the HTBI primer set. MiXCR, applied by TCRdb to the multiplex PCR reads, yields one record per CDR3 protein. The profile shows about 360,000 distinct CDR3 sequences, about 14% of them singletons. Sequencing input: blood. Source of these receptors: a man younger than 45 with Graves' hyperthyroidism that later progressed to Graves' ophthalmopathy.

This clonotype was seen ten or more times. V usage is TRBV20-1 and J usage is TRBJ1-5; TRBD1 might be the D (5 bases). CDR1 DFQATT and CDR2 SNEGSKA come from the germline V gene (reference sequence). The V gene lost 1 base and the J gene lost 3 bases, with 10 bases spanning the gap. The CDR3 loop spans 14 amino acids. In DNA, the CDR3 is TGCAGTGCTAGAGTGGGGGACCCCAATCAGCCCCAGCATTTT. It yields the protein CSARVGDPNQPQHF.

This clonotype was counted between two and nine times. The chain joins TRBV10-3 to TRBJ2-3, with 7 positions matching TRBD1. CDR1 and CDR2 (germline): ENHRY, SYGVKD. CDR3 length equals 12 residues. Trimming cost V 6 bases and J 5 bases; bases outside gene matches: 2. The CDR3 loop is CAIRGDRDTQYF. The CDR3 coding sequence is TGTGCCATCAGAGGGGACAGAGATACGCAGTATTTT.

A note on this clonotype: The junction departs from the called germline gene at one end, perhaps through a read error. The chain employs TRBV28 and TRBJ1-5; TRBD1 might be the D (5 bases). The germline gives CDR1 MDHEN, CDR2 SYDVKM. This CDR3 comprises 15 residues. CDR3 DNA: TGTGCCAGCAGATACAGTGACCGGGGCAATCGGCCCCAGCATTTT. Translation gives CASRYSDRGNRPQHF. The full variable domain, rest sourced from reference TRBV28 and TRBJ1-5, is DVKVTQSSRYLVKRTGEKVFLECVQDMDHENMFWYRQDPGLGLRLIYFSYDVKMKEKGDIPEGYSVSREKKERFSLILESASTNQTSMYLCASRYSDRGNRPQHFGDGTRLSIL.

In this sample, this clonotype turned up many times. Written as DNA, the CDR3 is TGCGCCAGCAGCTTGGCAGTAGCGGGGACACGAGAGCAGTACTTC. Its protein is CASSLAVAGTREQYF. The chain couples TRBV5-1 to TRBJ2-7, with 8 bases identical to TRBD2. The CDR3 is 15 amino acids. The germline V gene encodes CDR1 SGHRS and CDR2 YFSETQ. The V and J ends lost 0 bases and 7 bases, in that order; junction bases with no gene match: 9. Supplemented by reference TRBV5-1 and TRBJ2-7, the full variable domain reads KAGVTQTPRYLIKTRGQQVTLSCSPISGHRSVSWYQQTPGQGLQFLFEYFSETQRNKGNFPGRFSGRQFSNSRSEMNVSTLELGDSALYLCASSLAVAGTREQYFGPGTRLTVT.

This clonotype was observed a handful of times. The rearrangement uses TRBV6-1 and TRBJ2-2; 11 bases fit TRBD2. Germline V CDR1 and CDR2: MNHNS, SASEGT. This CDR3 has 15 residues. J lost 6 bases, V lost 6 bases, and 6 bases had no gene match. The CDR3 reads CASRLTSGVSGELFF. The CDR3 DNA is TGTGCCAGCAGATTGACTAGCGGGGTATCCGGGGAGCTGTTTTTT.

Note on this clonotype: A much larger clone differs from this one at a single base, so this may be a read error. This chain joins TRBV6-1 and TRBJ2-5; D gene uncertain. Germline CDR1 is MNHNS and CDR2 is SASEGT. The CDR3 covers 17 residues. With 4 bases removed from V and 0 bases from J, the gap between germline ends came to 18 bases. The CDR3 region is CASSGALHRQNQETQYF. The DNA of the CDR3 is TGTGCCAGCAGTGGAGCGCTTCATCGGCAGAACCAAGAGACCCAGTACTTC.

This clonotype has at least ten counts. The chain combines TRBV5-1 with TRBJ1-1; D may be TRBD1 (6 bases). There are 15 residues in the CDR3. The V and J ends lost 4 bases and 3 bases respectively, with 16 bases between them. Looked up from germline, CDR1 is SGHRS and CDR2 is YFSETQ. The CDR3 sequence is CASSPGQPRDTEAFF. The DNA for the CDR3 is TGCGCCAGCAGCCCGGGACAACCTAGGGACACTGAAGCTTTCTTT.

As to this clonotype: The junction departs from germline at one end; a sequencing error may be responsible. The gene calls are TRBV7-7 and TRBJ1-5; 9 nucleotides match TRBD1. CDR3 length: 16 residues. Germline values: CDR1 SSHAT, CDR2 FNYEAQ (reference sequence). The CDR3 sequence is CASSRIDRGVNQPQHF. The CDR3 coding sequence is TGTGCTAGCAGTCGGATCGACAGGGGGGTCAATCAGCCCCAGCATTTT.

This clonotype turned up a few times. The rearrangement joins TRBV9 to TRBJ2-3; D might be TRBD1 (6 bases). This CDR3 is built from 14 residues. The V gene lost 3 bases and the J gene lost 2 bases, with 10 bases spanning the gap. Looked up from germline, CDR1 is SGDLS and CDR2 is YYNGEE. CDR3 bases: TGTGCCAGCAGCGAGGACAGAGCCACAGATACGCAGTATTTT. It yields the protein CASSEDRATDTQYF.

The gene calls are TRBV28 and TRBJ2-4; D uncertain. The germline CDR1 and CDR2 sequences are MDHEN and SYDVKM. The V end lost 5 bases, the J end lost 0 bases, and 11 bases lay between the germline ends. CDR3 length: 15 residues. CDR3 protein: CASSPPTLAKNIQYF. CDR3 DNA sequence: TGTGCCAGCAGTCCGCCGACACTAGCCAAAAACATTCAGTACTTC.

Ten or more counts support this clonotype. The chain joins TRBV12-3 or TRBV12-4 to TRBJ2-6; D is possibly TRBD2 (6 bases). The CDR3 loop spans 19 amino acids. V lost 2 bases to trimming and J lost 0 bases, with 17 bases between them. DNA of the CDR3: TGTGCCAGCAGTTTACGGAGGGAGGCCCCTCTCTCTGGGGCCAACGTCCTGACTTTC. This sequence encodes CASSLRREAPLSGANVLTF.

The rearrangement joins TRBV6-5 to TRBJ2-1, with D hard to call. In germline, CDR1 is MNHEY, CDR2 SVGAGI. This CDR3 is 15 amino acids long. With 0 bases removed from V and 5 bases from J, the gap between germline ends came to 11 bases. In DNA, the CDR3 is TGTGCCAGCAGTTACTCGATCGAAGGTGACAATGAGCAGTTCTTC. Its protein product is CASSYSIEGDNEQFF.

As regards this clonotype: With a much larger clone just one base away, this may be a read error. The rearrangement uses TRBV10-3 and TRBJ1-1; D possibly corresponds to TRBD1 (5 bases). The CDR3 covers 13 residues. The germline gives CDR1 ENHRY, CDR2 SYGVKD. Trimming left V 6 bases short and J 5 bases short, with 13 bases between. CDR3 DNA sequence: TGTGCCATCAGCGAACAGGCTAATACTGAAGCTTTCTTT. Its protein product is CAISEQANTEAFF.

This clonotype came up a few times. This may come from a read error, since a much larger clone is one base off. The chain combines TRBV20-1 with TRBJ2-3; D remains ambiguous. Germline CDR1 DFQATT, CDR2 SNEGSKA (reference sequence). This CDR3 region has 13 residues. The CDR3 DNA reads as TGCAGTGCTAGAGACTATGGCACAGATACGCGGTATTTT. Translating gives CSARDYGTDTRYF.

This clonotype turned up a few times. The V call is TRBV9, the J call TRBJ1-1; D unclear. This CDR3 has 14 residues. Germline CDR1 and CDR2: SGDLS and YYNGEE. Trimming shortened V by 4 bases and J by 4 bases, and 14 bases separated the two germline ends. The CDR3 is CASSPDPGITEAFF. Here the CDR3 DNA reads TGTGCCAGCAGCCCCGACCCCGGGATCACTGAAGCTTTCTTT.

This clonotype was observed a few times. The CDR3: CASSFLGTGGDAEAFF. The CDR3 coding sequence is TGTGCCAGCAGCTTTCTGGGGACAGGGGGCGATGCTGAAGCTTTCTTT. This chain joins TRBV7-9 and TRBJ1-1; 12 nucleotides align to TRBD1. Losses at the gene ends were 3 bases for V and 6 bases for J; bases not matched to a gene: 8. The CDR3 is made up of 16 amino acids. CDR1 is SEHNR, CDR2 FQNEAQ, per germline (reference sequence).

CDR3 coding DNA: TGTGCCAGCAGTCCCGGGACAGTAGGACTATCAACTAATGAAAAACTGTTTTTT. It translates to CASSPGTVGLSTNEKLFF. This chain uses TRBV27 with TRBJ1-4; TRBD1 agrees at 7 bases. The V gene end was trimmed by 5 bases and the J gene end by 0 bases; junction bases not matched to a gene: 12. The germline V gene encodes CDR1 MNHEY and CDR2 SMNVEV (reference sequence). The CDR3 has 18 amino acids.

This clonotype occurred many times. The V and J genes are TRBV20-1 and TRBJ2-5; a possible D gene is TRBD1 (6 bases). The CDR3 consists of 12 residues. Germline lookup yields CDR1 DFQATT and CDR2 SNEGSKA (reference sequence). Trimming took off 3 bases at V and 3 bases at J, with 8 bases between the two ends. The CDR3 DNA reads TGCAGTGCTAGTTACAGGGAAGAGACCCAGTACTTC. Protein sequence: CSASYREETQYF.

CDR3 sequence (DNA): TGTGCCAGCAGCGGCCGGGGATACATTTACGAGCAGTACTTC. This translates into CASSGRGYIYEQYF. The chain carries TRBV6-2 or TRBV6-3 and TRBJ2-7; D may be TRBD2 (5 bases). The CDR3 covers 14 residues. Germline V CDR1 and CDR2: MNHEY, SVGEGT. V lost 6 bases and J lost 4, with 16 bases in between.

This clonotype occurred many times. This rearrangement joins TRBV11-1 to TRBJ2-7; no clear D gene. The CDR3 totals 12 residues. Germline lookup yields CDR1 SGHAT and CDR2 FQDESV (reference sequence). Trimming took 5 bases from V and 0 from J, leaving 5 bases between them. This CDR3 is CASSANSYEQYF. CDR3 in DNA: TGTGCCAGCAGCGCAAACTCCTACGAGCAGTACTTC.

The chain uses TRBV4-2 and TRBJ2-7; no clear D. V was cut by 2 bases and J by 4 bases, with 12 bases left in between. Germline V CDR1 and CDR2: LGHNA, YNFKEQ. The CDR3 runs 14 residues. CDR3 bases: TGTGCCAGCAGCCAAAGGATTCAAGGTTACGAGCAGTACTTC. Residues: CASSQRIQGYEQYF.

Ten or more counts support this clonotype. The genes are TRBV20-1 and TRBJ1-5; D is perhaps TRBD1 (6 bases). The germline gives CDR1 DFQATT, CDR2 SNEGSKA (reference sequence). CDR3 size: 14 residues. Deletions cut 2 bases from V and 7 bases from J, with 15 bases between. The CDR3 bases are TGCAGTGCTAGAACGGGACGGGGGGCGCAGCCCCAGCATTTT. It codes for CSARTGRGAQPQHF.

There are many counts of this clonotype. The rearrangement links TRBV30 to TRBJ1-1; 7 nucleotides match TRBD1. Unmatched junction bases numbered 9, after V lost 4 bases and J lost 1 base. This CDR3 contains 15 residues. Germline V lookup: CDR1 GTSNPN, CDR2 SVGIG (reference sequence). The CDR3 reads CAWNDRAGSNTEAFF. The CDR3 DNA reads as TGTGCCTGGAACGACAGGGCGGGATCGAACACTGAAGCTTTCTTT.

This clonotype was seen many times. The V and J genes are TRBV11-3 and TRBJ2-3; D is ambiguous. The V gene's germline CDR1 is SGHNT and CDR2 YENEEA. This CDR3 spans 12 amino acids. The V gene lost 7 bases and the J gene lost 8 bases, with 13 bases spanning the gap. The CDR3 DNA follows: TGTGCCAGCACCTCCGGGTTTGGTACGCAGTATTTT. Protein product: CASTSGFGTQYF.

A word on this clonotype: Relative to the germline gene, one junction end is altered; a read error may explain this. The rearrangement links TRBV5-4 to TRBJ1-1; D is possibly TRBD1 (6 bases). The CDR3 consists of 15 residues. Per germline, CDR1 SGHNT and CDR2 YYREEE (reference sequence). CDR3 nucleotides: TGTGCCAGCAACTTGGGGGCTAATGAAGGCACTGAAGCTTTCTTT. Encoded protein: CASNLGANEGTEAFF.